The 15 T cell receptor beta chains presented below share a single source sample, sequenced in a study of T cells expressing NK-cell markers. TCRdb reprocessed the 5' RACE reads and keeps a single row for each CDR3 protein, giving no DNA. The data include roughly 390,000 distinct CDR3 sequences; the top ten clones carry roughly 5.4%. Material: blood T cells: a sorted CD56 or NKG2C T cell subset, CD4+ or CD8+ T cells, or bulk PBMC T cells (not recorded which). Source of these receptors: a man between 18 and 69 years old in good health.

The gene calls are TRBV5-4 and TRBJ2-1; TCRdb picks TRBD2, but there is no DNA to check that call. Germline assignment: CDR1 SGHNT and CDR2 YYREEE (reference sequence). This CDR3 has 15 residues. The chain's CDR3 is CASSLISGGYNEQFF.

V is TRBV7-9 and J is TRBJ2-7; TCRdb gives TRBD1 as the D gene, but with no DNA this cannot be confirmed. CDR1 is SEHNR and CDR2 is FQNEAQ in the germline V gene (reference sequence). The CDR3 is made up of 16 amino acids. CDR3 residues: CASSLIGQTLSGEQYF.

This CDR3 reads CASSVRADNEQFF. The chain combines TRBV9 with TRBJ2-1. The CDR3 sequence is 13 residues long. Germline values: CDR1 SGDLS, CDR2 YYNGEE.

The chain carries TRBV3-1 and TRBJ2-3; the TCRdb call, TRBD1, lacks DNA for checking. The CDR3 length is 15 residues. Germline V gene lookup returns CDR1 LGHDT and CDR2 YNNKEL (reference sequence). CDR3 in amino acids: CASSPATGSTDTQYF.

The genes are TRBV4-2 and TRBJ2-3; TCRdb selects TRBD2, and the lack of DNA leaves this call unchecked. Germline V CDR1 and CDR2: LGHNA, YNFKEQ. This CDR3 has 17 amino acids. This chain's CDR3 is CASSQDALAGGTDTQYF.

J is TRBJ1-1 and V is TRBV5-1. CDR3 size: 14 residues. The germline CDR1 and CDR2 sequences are SGHRS and YFSETQ. The CDR3 here is CASSLGPTGTEAFF.

The chain employs TRBV2 and TRBJ2-3; TCRdb outputs TRBD1, but without DNA this stays unchecked. This CDR3 region has 16 residues. CDR1 SNHLY and CDR2 FYNNEI come from the germline V gene. CDR3 loop: CASGTRTGMGTDTQYF.

This chain connects TRBV5-1 to TRBJ1-1; absent DNA, TCRdb's TRBD1 call cannot be checked. Germline lookup yields CDR1 SGHRS and CDR2 YFSETQ. This CDR3 has 15 residues. This CDR3 reads CASSLVGGLNTEAFF.

The chain is built from TRBV27 and TRBJ2-7. The CDR3 spans 15 residues. Germline CDR1 MNHEY, CDR2 SMNVEV (reference sequence). The CDR3 sequence is CASSGFAVSSYEQYF.

This chain joins TRBV6-5 and TRBJ2-1; TCRdb lists TRBD2, though no DNA is available to test this call. There are 16 residues in the CDR3. In germline, CDR1 is MNHEY, CDR2 SVGAGI. CDR3 in amino acids: CASSYEGLATYNEQFF.

The chain combines TRBV28 with TRBJ1-5; the TRBD1 assignment by TCRdb is unverifiable without DNA. The CDR3 runs to 16 residues. The germline V gene encodes CDR1 MDHEN and CDR2 SYDVKM. The CDR3 region is CASRLDRFGSNQPQHF.

The J gene is TRBJ1-2, the V gene TRBV12-3 or TRBV12-4. This CDR3 has 15 residues. Here the CDR3 reads CASSYLANPPYGYTF.

The chain uses TRBV7-3 and TRBJ2-7; absent DNA, TCRdb's TRBD1 call cannot be checked. Germline V CDR1 and CDR2: SGHTA, FQGTGA. The CDR3 spans 16 residues. The CDR3 sequence is CASSRRDRESSYEQYF.

The V call is TRBV7-2, the J call TRBJ2-3; TCRdb gives TRBD2 as the D gene, but with no DNA this cannot be confirmed. The germline V gene encodes CDR1 SGHTA and CDR2 FQGNSA. The CDR3 contains 16 residues. CDR3 in amino acids: CASSQTTSGTTDTQYF. The variable domain in full, with the rest retrieved from reference TRBV7-2 and TRBJ2-3, is GAGVSQSPSNKVTEKGKDVELRCDPISGHTALYWYRQSLGQGLEFLIYFQGNSAPDKSGLPSDRFSAERTGGSVSTLTIQRTQQEDSAVYLCASSQTTSGTTDTQYFGPGTRLTVL.

This chain connects TRBV20-1 to TRBJ1-5; TCRdb selects TRBD1, and the lack of DNA leaves this call unchecked. The CDR3 contains 17 residues. Germline CDR1 and CDR2: DFQATT and SNEGSKA (reference sequence). The CDR3 here is CSARAGTGGLGNQPQHF.